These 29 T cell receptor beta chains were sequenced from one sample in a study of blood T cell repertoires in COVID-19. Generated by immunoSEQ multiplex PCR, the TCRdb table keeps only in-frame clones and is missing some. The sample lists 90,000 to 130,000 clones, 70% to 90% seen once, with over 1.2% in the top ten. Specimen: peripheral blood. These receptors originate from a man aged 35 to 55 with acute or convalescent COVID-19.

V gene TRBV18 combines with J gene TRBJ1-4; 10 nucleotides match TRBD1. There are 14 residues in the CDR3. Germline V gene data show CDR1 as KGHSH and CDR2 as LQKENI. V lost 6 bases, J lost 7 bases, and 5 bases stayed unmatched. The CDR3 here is CASSTGGVGEKLFF. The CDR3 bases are TGTGCCAGCTCGACAGGGGGCGTCGGTGAAAAACTGTTTTTT.

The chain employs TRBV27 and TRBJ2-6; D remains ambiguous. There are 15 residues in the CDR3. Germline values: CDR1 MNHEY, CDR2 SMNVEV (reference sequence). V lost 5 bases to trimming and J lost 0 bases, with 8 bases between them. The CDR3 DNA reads TGTGCCAGCAGTCCTTCTATCTCTGGGGCCAACGTCCTGACTTTC. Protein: CASSPSISGANVLTF.

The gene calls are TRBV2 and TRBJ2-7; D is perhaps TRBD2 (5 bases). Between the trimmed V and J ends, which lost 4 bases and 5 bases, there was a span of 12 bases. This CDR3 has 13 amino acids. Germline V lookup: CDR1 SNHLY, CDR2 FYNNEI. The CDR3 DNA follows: TGTGCCAGCAGTGTGGGGAGACCGGACGAGCAGTACTTC. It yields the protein CASSVGRPDEQYF. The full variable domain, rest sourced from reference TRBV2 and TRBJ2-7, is EPEVTQTPSHQVTQMGQEVILRCVPISNHLYFYWYRQILGQKVEFLVSFYNNEISEKSEIFDDQFSVERPDGSNFTLKIRSTKLEDSAMYFCASSVGRPDEQYFGPGTRLTVT.

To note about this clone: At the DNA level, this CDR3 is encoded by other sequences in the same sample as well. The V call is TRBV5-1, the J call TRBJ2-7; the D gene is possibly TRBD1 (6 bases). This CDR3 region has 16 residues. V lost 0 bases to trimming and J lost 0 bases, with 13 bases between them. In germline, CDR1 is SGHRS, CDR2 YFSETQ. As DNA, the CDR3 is TGCGCCAGCAGCTTGGCCGGACAGCCGAGCTCCTACGAGCAGTACTTC. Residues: CASSLAGQPSSYEQYF. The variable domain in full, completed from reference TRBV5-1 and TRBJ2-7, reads KAGVTQTPRYLIKTRGQQVTLSCSPISGHRSVSWYQQTPGQGLQFLFEYFSETQRNKGNFPGRFSGRQFSNSRSEMNVSTLELGDSALYLCASSLAGQPSSYEQYFGPGTRLTVT.

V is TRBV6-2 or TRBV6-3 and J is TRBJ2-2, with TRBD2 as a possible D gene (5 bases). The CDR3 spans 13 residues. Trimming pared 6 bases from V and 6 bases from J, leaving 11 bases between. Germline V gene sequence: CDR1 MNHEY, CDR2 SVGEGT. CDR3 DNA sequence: TGTGCCAGCAGCCTGGACGGGGCCGGGGAGCTGTTTTTT. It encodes CASSLDGAGELFF.

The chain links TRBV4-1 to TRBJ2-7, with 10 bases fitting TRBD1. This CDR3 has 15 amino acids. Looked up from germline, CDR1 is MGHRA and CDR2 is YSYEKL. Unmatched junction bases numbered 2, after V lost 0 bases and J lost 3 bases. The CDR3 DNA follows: TGCGCCAGCAGCCAAGAGGGGGACAGGGGCTACGAGCAGTACTTC. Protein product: CASSQEGDRGYEQYF.

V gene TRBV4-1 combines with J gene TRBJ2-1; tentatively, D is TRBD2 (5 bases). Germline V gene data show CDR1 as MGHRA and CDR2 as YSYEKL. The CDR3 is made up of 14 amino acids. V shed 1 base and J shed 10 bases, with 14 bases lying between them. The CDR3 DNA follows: TGCGCCAGCAGCCAAGTCCTAGGCCTAGCCGAGCAGTTCTTC. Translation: CASSQVLGLAEQFF.

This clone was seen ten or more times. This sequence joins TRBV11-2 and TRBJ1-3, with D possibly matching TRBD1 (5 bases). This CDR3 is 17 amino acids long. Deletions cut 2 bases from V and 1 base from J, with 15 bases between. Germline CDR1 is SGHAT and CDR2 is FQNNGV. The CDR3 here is CASSLNPRGGSGNTIYF. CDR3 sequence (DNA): TGTGCCAGCAGCTTAAACCCGCGCGGGGGATCTGGAAACACCATATATTTT.

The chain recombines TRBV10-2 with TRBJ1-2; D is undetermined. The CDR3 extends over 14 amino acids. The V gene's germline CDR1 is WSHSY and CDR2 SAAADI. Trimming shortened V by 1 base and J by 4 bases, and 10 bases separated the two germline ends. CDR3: CASSEYQAPYGYTF. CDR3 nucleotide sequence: TGCGCCAGCAGTGAGTACCAGGCCCCCTATGGCTACACCTTC.

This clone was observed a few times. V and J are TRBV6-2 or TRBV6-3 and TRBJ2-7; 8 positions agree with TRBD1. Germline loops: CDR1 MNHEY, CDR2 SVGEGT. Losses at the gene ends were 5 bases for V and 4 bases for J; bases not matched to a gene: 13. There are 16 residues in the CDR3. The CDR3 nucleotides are TGTGCCAGCAGTGATGGACCGGGACAGGTGATTTACGAGCAGTACTTC. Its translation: CASSDGPGQVIYEQYF.

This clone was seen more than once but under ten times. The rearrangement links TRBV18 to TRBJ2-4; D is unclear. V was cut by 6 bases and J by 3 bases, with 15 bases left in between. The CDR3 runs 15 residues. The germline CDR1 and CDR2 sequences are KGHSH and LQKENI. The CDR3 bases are TGTGCCAGCTCTCCGGGTTCTGGTGGCAAAAACATTCAGTACTTC. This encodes CASSPGSGGKNIQYF.

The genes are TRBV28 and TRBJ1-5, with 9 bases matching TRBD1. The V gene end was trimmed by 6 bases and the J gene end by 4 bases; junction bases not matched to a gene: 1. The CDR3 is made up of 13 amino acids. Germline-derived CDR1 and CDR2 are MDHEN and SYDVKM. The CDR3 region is CASRGTGNQPQHF. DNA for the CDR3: TGTGCCAGCAGGGGGACAGGGAATCAGCCCCAGCATTTT.

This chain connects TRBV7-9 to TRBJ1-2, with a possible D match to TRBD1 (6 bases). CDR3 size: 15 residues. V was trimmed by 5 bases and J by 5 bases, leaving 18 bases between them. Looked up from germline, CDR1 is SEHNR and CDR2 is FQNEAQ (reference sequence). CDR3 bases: TGTGCCAGCAGCGATCCGGGGCAGGGGAGTTATGGCTACACCTTC. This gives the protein CASSDPGQGSYGYTF.

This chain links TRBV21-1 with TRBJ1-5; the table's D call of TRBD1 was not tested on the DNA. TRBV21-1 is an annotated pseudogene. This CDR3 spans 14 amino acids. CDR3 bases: TGTGCCAGCAGCGAGAGGCAGGGGGCACGACCCCAGCATTTT. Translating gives CASSERQGARPQHF.

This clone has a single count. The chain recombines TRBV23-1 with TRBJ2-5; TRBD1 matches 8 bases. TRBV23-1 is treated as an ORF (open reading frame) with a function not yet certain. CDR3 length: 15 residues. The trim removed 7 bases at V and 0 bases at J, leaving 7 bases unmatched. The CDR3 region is CASTWDRSYQETQYF. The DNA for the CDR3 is TGCGCCAGCACTTGGGACAGGTCCTACCAAGAGACCCAGTACTTC.

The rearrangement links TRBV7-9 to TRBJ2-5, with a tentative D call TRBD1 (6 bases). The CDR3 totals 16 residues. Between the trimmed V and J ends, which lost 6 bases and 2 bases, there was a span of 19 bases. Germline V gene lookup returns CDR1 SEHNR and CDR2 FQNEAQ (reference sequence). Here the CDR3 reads CASSHPNLDRQETQYF. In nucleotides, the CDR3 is TGTGCCAGCAGTCATCCCAATCTGGACAGACAAGAGACCCAGTACTTC.

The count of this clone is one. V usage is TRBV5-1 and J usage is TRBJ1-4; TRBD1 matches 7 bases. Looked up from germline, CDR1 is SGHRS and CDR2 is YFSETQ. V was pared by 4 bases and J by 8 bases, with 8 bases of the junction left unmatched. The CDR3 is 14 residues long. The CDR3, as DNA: TGCGCCAGCAGCACACAGGGGAGTAGGGAAAAACTGTTTTTT. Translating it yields CASSTQGSREKLFF.

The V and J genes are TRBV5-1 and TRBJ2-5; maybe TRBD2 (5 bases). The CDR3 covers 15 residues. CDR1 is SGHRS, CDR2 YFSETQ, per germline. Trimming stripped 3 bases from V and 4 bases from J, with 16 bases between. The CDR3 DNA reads TGCGCCAGCAGCTGGAGGACTCCCGGATCAGAGACCCAGTACTTC. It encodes CASSWRTPGSETQYF.

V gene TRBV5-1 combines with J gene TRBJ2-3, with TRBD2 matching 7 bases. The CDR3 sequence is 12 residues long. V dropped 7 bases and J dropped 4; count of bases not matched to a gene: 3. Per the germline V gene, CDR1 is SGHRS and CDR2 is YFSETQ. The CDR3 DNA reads TGCGCCAGCGGACTAGAGGCAGATACGCAGTATTTT. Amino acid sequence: CASGLEADTQYF.

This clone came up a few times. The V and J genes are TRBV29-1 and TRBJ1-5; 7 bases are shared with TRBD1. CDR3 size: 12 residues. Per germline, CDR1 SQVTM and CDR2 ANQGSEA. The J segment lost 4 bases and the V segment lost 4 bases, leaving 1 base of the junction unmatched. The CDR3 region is CSVGTGNQPQHF. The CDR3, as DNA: TGCAGCGTTGGGACAGGTAATCAGCCCCAGCATTTT.

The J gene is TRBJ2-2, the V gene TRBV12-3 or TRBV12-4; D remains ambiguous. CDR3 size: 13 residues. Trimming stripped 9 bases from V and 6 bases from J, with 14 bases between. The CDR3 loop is CASRRGHPGELFF. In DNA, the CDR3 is TGTGCCAGTAGACGAGGCCACCCCGGGGAGCTGTTTTTT.

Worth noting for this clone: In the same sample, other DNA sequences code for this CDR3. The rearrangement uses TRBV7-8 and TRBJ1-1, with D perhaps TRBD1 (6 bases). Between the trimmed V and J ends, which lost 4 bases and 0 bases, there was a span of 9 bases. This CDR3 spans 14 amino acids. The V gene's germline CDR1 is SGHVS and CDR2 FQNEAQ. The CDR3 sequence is CASSSGQLNTEAFF. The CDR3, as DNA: TGTGCCAGCAGCTCCGGACAGCTGAACACTGAAGCTTTCTTT.

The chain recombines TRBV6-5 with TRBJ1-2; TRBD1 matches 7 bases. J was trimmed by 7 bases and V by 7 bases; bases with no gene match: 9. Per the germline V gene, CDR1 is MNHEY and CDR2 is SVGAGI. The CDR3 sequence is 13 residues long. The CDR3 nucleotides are TGTGCCAGCACCCCTGACAGGGTGAGTGGCTACACCTTC. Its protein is CASTPDRVSGYTF.

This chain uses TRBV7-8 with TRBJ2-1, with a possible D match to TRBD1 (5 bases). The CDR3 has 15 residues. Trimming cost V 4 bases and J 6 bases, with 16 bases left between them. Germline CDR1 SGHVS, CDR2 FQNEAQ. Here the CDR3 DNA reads TGTGCCAGCAGCTCCCTGGGGCTAACGAGCAATGAGCAGTTCTTC. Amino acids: CASSSLGLTSNEQFF.

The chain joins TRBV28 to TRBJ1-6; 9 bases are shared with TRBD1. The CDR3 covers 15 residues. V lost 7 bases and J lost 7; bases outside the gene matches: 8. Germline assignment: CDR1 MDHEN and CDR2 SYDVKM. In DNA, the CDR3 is TGTGCCAGCATGGTGGGGGGGACAGGGAATTCACCCCTCCACTTT. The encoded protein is CASMVGGTGNSPLHF. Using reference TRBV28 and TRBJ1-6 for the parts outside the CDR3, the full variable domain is DVKVTQSSRYLVKRTGEKVFLECVQDMDHENMFWYRQDPGLGLRLIYFSYDVKMKEKGDIPEGYSVSREKKERFSLILESASTNQTSMYLCASMVGGTGNSPLHFGNGTRLTVT.

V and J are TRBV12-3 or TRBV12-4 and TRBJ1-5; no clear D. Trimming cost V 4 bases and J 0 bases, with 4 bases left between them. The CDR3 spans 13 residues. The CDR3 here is CASSYNSNQPQHF. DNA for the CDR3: TGTGCCAGCAGTTACAATAGCAATCAGCCCCAGCATTTT.

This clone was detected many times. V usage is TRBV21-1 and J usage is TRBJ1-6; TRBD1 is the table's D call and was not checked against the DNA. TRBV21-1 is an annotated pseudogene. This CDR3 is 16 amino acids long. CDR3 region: CASSKPDRDGDSPLHF. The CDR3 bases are TGTGCCAGCAGCAAACCGGACAGGGACGGGGACTCACCCCTCCACTTT.

The CDR3 here is CAWSVHLATQYF. CDR3 in DNA: TGTGCCTGGAGTGTACATTTGGCGACCCAGTACTTC. The chain is built from TRBV30 and TRBJ2-5, with no clear D. CDR3 size: 12 residues. V was pared by 0 bases and J by 7 bases, with 9 bases between. Germline V lookup: CDR1 GTSNPN, CDR2 SVGIG (reference sequence).

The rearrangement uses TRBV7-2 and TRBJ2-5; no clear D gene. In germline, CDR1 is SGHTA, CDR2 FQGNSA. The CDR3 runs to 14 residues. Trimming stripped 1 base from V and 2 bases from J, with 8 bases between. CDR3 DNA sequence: TGTGCCAGCAGCTTAGTTAACAGACAAGAGACCCAGTACTTC. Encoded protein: CASSLVNRQETQYF.